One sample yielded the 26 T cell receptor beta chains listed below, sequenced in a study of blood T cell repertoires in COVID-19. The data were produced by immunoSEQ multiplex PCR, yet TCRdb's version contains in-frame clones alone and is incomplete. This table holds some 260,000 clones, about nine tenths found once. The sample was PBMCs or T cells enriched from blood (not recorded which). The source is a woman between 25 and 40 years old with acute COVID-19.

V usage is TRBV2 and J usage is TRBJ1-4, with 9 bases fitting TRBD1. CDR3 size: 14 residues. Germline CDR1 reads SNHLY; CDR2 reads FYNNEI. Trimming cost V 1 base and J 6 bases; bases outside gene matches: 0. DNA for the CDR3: TGTGCCAGCAGTGAAGGGACAGGGGATGAAAAACTGTTTTTT. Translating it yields CASSEGTGDEKLFF.

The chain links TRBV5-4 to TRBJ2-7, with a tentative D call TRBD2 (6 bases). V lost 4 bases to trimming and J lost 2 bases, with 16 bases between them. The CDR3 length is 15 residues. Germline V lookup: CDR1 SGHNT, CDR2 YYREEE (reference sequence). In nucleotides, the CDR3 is TGTGCCAGCAGCCCGGAGGCGGGAACCCCCTACGAGCAGTACTTC. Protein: CASSPEAGTPYEQYF.

CDR3 sequence (DNA): TGTGCCAGTAGTAGCAGACAGGGCCGGAGGAATCAGCCCCAGCATTTT. Its protein is CASSSRQGRRNQPQHF. The V call is TRBV19, the J call TRBJ1-5, with 7 positions matching TRBD1. The CDR3 is made up of 16 amino acids. CDR1 is LNHDA and CDR2 is SQIVND in the germline V gene (reference sequence). The V and J ends lost 4 bases and 4 bases, in that order; junction bases with no gene match: 10.

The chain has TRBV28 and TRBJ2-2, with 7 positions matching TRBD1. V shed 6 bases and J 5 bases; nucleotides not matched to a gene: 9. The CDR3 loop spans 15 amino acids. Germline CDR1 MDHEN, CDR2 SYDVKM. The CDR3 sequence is CASSPGQPGTGELFF. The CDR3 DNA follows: TGTGCCAGCAGCCCGGGACAGCCGGGGACCGGGGAGCTGTTTTTT.

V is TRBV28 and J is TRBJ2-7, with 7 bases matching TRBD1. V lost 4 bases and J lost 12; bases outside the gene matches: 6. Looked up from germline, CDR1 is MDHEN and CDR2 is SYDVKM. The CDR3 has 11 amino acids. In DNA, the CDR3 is TGTGCCAGCAGTTCACAGGGGAAGGCGTACTTC. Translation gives CASSSQGKAYF.

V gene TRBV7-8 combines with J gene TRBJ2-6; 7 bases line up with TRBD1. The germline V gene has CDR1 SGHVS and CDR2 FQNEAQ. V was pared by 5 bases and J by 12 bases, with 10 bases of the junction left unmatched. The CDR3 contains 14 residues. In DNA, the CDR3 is TGTGCCAGCAGCCGGGACAGTCTGTTCACCGTCCTGACTTTC. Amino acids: CASSRDSLFTVLTF.

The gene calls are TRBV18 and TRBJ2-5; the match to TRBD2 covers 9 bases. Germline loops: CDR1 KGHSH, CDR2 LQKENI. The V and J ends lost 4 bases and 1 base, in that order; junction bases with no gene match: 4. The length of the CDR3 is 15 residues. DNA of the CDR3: TGTGCCAGCTCACTAGCGGGAGTAGTCCAAGAGACCCAGTACTTC. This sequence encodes CASSLAGVVQETQYF.

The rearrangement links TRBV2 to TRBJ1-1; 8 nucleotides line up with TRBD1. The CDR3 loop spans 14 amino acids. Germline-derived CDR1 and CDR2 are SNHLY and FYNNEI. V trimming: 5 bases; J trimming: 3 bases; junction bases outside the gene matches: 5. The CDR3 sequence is CASSRQGIDTEAFF. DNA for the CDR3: TGTGCCAGCAGTAGACAGGGGATCGACACTGAAGCTTTCTTT.

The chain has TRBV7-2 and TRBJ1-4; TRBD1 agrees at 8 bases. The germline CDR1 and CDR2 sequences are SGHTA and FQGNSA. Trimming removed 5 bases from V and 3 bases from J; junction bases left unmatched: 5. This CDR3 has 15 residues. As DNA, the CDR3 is TGTGCCAGCAGCCCACAGGGGGGGGCTAATGAAAAACTGTTTTTT. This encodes CASSPQGGANEKLFF.

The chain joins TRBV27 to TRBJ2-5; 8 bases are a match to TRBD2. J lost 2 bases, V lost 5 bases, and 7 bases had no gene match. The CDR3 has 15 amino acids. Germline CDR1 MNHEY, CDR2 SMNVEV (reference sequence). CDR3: CASSRGASGQETQYF. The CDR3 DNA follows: TGTGCCAGCAGTCGCGGGGCTAGCGGGCAAGAGACCCAGTACTTC.

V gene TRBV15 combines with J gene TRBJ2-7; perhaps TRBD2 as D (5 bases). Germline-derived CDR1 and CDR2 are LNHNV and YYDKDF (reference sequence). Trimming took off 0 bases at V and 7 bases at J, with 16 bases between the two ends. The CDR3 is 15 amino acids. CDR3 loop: CATSRDRIGSREQYF. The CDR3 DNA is TGTGCCACCAGCAGAGATCGGATAGGGAGTAGAGAGCAGTACTTC.

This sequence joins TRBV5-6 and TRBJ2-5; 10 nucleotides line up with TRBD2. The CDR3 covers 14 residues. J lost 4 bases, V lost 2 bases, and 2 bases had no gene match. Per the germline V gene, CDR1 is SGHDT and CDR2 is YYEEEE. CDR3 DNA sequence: TGTGCCAGCAGCTTTGGGACTAGCGTAGAGACCCAGTACTTC. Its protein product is CASSFGTSVETQYF.

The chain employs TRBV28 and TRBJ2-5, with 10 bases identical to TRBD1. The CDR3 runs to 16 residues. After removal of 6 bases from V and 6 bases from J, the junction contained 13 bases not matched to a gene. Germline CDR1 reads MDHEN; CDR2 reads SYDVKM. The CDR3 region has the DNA TGTGCCAGCAGCCCTCGGACAGGGGGAGGTCATAAGACCCAGTACTTC. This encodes CASSPRTGGGHKTQYF. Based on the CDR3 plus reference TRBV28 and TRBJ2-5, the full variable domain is DVKVTQSSRYLVKRTGEKVFLECVQDMDHENMFWYRQDPGLGLRLIYFSYDVKMKEKGDIPEGYSVSREKKERFSLILESASTNQTSMYLCASSPRTGGGHKTQYFGPGTRLLVL.

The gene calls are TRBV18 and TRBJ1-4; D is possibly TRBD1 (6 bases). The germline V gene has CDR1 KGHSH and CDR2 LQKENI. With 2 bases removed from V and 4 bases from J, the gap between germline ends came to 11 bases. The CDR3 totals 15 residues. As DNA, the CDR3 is TGTGCCAGCTCACCAAGGGGGTATGATAATGAAAAACTGTTTTTT. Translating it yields CASSPRGYDNEKLFF.

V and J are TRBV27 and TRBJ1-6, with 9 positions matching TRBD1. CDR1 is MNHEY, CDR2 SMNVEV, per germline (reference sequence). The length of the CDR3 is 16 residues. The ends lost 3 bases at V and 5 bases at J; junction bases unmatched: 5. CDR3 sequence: CASSLTTGGDNSPLHF. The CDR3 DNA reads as TGTGCCAGCAGTTTGACGACAGGGGGGGATAATTCACCCCTCCACTTT.

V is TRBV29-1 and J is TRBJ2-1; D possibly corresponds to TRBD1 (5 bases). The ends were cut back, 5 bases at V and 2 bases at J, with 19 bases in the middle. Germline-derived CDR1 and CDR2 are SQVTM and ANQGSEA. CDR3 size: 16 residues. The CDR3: CSVQGALRTAYNEQFF. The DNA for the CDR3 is TGCAGCGTTCAAGGGGCCCTCAGAACGGCCTACAATGAGCAGTTCTTC.

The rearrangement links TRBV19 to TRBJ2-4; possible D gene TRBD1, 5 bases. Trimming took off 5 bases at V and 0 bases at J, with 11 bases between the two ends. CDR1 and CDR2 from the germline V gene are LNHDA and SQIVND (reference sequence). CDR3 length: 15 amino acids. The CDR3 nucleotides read TGTGCCAGTAGTCCGTGGGGCCTAGCCAAAAACATTCAGTACTTC. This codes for CASSPWGLAKNIQYF.

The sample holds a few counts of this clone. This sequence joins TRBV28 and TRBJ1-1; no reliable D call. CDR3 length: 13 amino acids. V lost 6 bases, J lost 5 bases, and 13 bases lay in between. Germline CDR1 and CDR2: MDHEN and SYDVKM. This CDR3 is CASRSTGRTEAFF. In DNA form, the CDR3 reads TGTGCCAGCAGATCGACCGGGAGGACTGAAGCTTTCTTT.

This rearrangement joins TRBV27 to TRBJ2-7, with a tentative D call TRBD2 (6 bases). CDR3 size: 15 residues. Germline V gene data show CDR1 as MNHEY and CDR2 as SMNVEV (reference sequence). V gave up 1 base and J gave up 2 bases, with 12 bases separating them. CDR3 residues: CASSLFGTQTYEQYF. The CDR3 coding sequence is TGTGCCAGCAGTTTATTTGGGACTCAGACCTACGAGCAGTACTTC.

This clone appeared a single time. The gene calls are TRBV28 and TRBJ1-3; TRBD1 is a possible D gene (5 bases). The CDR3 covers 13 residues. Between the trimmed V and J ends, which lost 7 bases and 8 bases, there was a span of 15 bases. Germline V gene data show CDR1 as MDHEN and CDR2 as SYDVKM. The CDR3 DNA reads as TGTGCCAGCACCCCGGGCAGGGCGGACACCATATATTTT. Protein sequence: CASTPGRADTIYF.

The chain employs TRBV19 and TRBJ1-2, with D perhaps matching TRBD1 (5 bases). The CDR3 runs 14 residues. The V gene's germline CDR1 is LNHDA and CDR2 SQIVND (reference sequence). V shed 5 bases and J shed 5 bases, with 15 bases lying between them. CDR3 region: CASSSSQVEYGYTF. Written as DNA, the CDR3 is TGTGCCAGTAGTTCCTCACAGGTTGAATATGGCTACACCTTC.

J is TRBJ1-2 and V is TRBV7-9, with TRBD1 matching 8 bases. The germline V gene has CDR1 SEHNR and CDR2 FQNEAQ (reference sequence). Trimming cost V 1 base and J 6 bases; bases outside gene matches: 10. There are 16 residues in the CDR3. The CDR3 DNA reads TGTGCCAGCAGCTTAGAAGAAAGGGACAGGAGGGATGGCTACACCTTC. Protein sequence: CASSLEERDRRDGYTF.

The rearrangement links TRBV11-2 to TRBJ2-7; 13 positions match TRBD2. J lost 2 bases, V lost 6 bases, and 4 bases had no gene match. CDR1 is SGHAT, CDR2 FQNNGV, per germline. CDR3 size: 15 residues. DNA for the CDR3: TGTGCCAGCAGGTCGACTAGCGGGAGGACCTACGAGCAGTACTTC. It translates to CASRSTSGRTYEQYF.

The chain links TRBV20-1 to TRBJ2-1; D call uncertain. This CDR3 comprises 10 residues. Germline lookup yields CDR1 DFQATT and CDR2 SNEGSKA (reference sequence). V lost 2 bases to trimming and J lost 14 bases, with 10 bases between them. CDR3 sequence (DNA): TGCAGTGCTAGAATCGGAGACGAGTTCTTC. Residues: CSARIGDEFF.

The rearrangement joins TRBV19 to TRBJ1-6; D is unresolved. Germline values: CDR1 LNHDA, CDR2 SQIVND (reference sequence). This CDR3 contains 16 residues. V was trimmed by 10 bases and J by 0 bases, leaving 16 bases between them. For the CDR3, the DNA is TGTGCCACCAAATCTGAGGGCTTCTCCTATAATTCACCCCTCCACTTT. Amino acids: CATKSEGFSYNSPLHF.

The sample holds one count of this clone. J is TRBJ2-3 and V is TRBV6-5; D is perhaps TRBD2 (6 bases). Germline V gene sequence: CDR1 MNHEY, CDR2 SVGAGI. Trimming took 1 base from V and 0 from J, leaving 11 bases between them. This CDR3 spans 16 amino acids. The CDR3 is CASSYWGVTSTDTQYF. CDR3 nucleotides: TGTGCCAGCAGTTACTGGGGGGTGACTAGCACAGATACGCAGTATTTT.